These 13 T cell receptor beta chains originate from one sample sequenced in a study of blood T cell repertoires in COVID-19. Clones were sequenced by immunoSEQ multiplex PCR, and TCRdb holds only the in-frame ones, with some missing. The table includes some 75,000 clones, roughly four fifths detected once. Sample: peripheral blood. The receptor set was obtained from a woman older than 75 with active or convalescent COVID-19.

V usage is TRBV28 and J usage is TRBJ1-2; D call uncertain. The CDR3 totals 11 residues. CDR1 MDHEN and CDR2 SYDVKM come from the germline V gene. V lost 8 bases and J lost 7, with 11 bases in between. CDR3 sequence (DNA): TGTGCCAGCGGTCGAGGGAGTGGCTACACCTTC. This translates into CASGRGSGYTF.

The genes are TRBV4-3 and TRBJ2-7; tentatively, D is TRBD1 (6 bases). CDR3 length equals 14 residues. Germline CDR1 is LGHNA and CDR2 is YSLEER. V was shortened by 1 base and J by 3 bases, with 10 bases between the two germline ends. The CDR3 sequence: CASSQGPGVYEQYF. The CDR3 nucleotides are TGCGCCAGCAGCCAAGGCCCAGGGGTCTACGAGCAGTACTTC.

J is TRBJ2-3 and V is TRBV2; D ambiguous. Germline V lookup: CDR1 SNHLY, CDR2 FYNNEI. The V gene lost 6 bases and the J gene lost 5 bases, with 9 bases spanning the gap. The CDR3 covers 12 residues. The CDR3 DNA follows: TGTGCCAGCAGCGTACGCGGAGATACGCAGTATTTT. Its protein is CASSVRGDTQYF.

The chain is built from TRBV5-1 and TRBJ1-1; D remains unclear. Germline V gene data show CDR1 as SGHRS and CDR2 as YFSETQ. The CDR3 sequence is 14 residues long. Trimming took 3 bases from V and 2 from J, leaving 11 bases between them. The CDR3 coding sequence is TGCGCCAGCAGCTGGGCCACAGCCAACACTGAAGCTTTCTTT. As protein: CASSWATANTEAFF.

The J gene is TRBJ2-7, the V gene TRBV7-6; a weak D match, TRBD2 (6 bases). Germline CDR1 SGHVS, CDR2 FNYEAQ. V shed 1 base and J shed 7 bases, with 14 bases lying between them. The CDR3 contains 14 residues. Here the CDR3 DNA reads TGTGCCAGCAGCTTAGAATATGGGGGGACGGAGCAGTACTTC. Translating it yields CASSLEYGGTEQYF.

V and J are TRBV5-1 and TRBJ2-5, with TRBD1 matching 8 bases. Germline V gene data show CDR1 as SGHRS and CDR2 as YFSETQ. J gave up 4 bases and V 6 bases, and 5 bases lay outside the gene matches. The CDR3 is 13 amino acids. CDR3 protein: CASTPGGLETQYF. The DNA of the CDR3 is TGCGCCAGCACCCCAGGGGGCTTAGAGACCCAGTACTTC.

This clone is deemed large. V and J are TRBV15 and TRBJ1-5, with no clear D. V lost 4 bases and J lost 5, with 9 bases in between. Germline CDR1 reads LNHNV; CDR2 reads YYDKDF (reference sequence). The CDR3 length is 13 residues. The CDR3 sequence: CATSTSPDQPQHF. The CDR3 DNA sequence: TGTGCCACCAGCACGTCCCCGGATCAGCCCCAGCATTTT.

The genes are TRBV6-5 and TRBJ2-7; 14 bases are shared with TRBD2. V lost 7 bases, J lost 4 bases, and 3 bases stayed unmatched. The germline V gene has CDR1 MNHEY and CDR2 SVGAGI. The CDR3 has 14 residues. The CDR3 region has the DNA TGTGCCAGCAAGGGGACTAGCGGGAGTTACGAGCAGTACTTC. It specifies CASKGTSGSYEQYF.

DNA of the CDR3: TGTGCCAGCAGTGATGGGACTCCCGGGGGCTACGAGCAGTACTTC. Protein product: CASSDGTPGGYEQYF. The V call is TRBV6-1, the J call TRBJ2-7, with D perhaps matching TRBD2 (6 bases). V lost 3 bases, J lost 3 bases, and 15 bases lay in between. This CDR3 comprises 15 residues. Germline-derived CDR1 and CDR2 are MNHNS and SASEGT.

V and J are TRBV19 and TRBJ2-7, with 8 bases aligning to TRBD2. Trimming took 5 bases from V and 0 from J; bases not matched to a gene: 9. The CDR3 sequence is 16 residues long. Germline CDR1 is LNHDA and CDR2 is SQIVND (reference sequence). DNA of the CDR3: TGTGCCAGTAGTCTCGGGGTAGCGGGGAGCTCCTACGAGCAGTACTTC. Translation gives CASSLGVAGSSYEQYF. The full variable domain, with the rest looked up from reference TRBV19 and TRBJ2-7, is DGGITQSPKYLFRKEGQNVTLSCEQNLNHDAMYWYRQDPGQGLRLIYYSQIVNDFQKGDIAEGYSVSREKKESFPLTVTSAQKNPTAFYLCASSLGVAGSSYEQYFGPGTRLTVT.

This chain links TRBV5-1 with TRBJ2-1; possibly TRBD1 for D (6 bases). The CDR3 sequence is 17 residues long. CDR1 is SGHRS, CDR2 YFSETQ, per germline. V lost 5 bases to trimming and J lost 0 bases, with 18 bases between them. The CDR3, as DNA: TGCGCCAGCAGTCTTAGGTGGGGGCAGGGCTCCTACAATGAGCAGTTCTTC. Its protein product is CASSLRWGQGSYNEQFF.

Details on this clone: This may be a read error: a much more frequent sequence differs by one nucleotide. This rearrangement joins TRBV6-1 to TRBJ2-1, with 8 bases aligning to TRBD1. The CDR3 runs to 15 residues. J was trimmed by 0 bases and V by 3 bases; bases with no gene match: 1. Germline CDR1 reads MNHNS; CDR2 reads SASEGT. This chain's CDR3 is CASSDTGGSYNEQFF. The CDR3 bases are TGTGCCAGCAGTGATACAGGGGGCTCCTACAATGAGCAGTTCTTC.

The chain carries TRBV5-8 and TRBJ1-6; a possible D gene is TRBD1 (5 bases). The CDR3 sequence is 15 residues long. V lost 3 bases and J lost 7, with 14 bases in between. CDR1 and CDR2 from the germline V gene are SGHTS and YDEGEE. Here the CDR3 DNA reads TGTGCCAGCAGCTCCCAGGGTGTGGGGAATTCACCCCTCCACTTT. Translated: CASSSQGVGNSPLHF.